The 10 T cell receptor beta chains below come from one sample, sequenced in a study of somatic mutations in cytotoxic T cells in rheumatoid arthritis. Repertoires were generated with immunoSEQ multiplex PCR, while TCRdb's copy carries only in-frame clones and drops some. The table records roughly 13,000 clones, roughly 80% of them present only once. Sequencing was performed on CD8+ T cells sorted from blood. These receptors all stem from an adult with rheumatoid arthritis.

Here the CDR3 DNA reads TGTGCCAGCAGTTTAGAGAGGGCCTACGGCTACACCTTC. Protein product: CASSLERAYGYTF. This chain joins TRBV28 and TRBJ1-2; D remains ambiguous. Looked up from germline, CDR1 is MDHEN and CDR2 is SYDVKM. Trimming left V 2 bases short and J 8 bases short, with 12 bases between. This CDR3 has 13 residues.

The chain is built from TRBV4-2 and TRBJ2-5; 12 nucleotides line up with TRBD2. CDR3 length: 16 amino acids. Trimming cost V 0 bases and J 5 bases; bases outside gene matches: 4. Germline V lookup: CDR1 LGHNA, CDR2 YNFKEQ. The CDR3 DNA reads TGTGCCAGCAGCCAAGAGACGGGACTAGCGGGTGAGACCCAGTACTTC. This encodes CASSQETGLAGETQYF.

The genes are TRBV19 and TRBJ1-4, with 7 bases that match TRBD1. This CDR3 spans 19 amino acids. Losses at the gene ends were 4 bases for V and 2 bases for J; bases not matched to a gene: 16. Germline values: CDR1 LNHDA, CDR2 SQIVND (reference sequence). The CDR3 loop reads CASSRGTEYPRRTNEKLFF. DNA of the CDR3: TGTGCCAGTAGTAGAGGGACAGAGTACCCCCGGAGGACTAATGAAAAACTGTTTTTT.

The chain recombines TRBV2 with TRBJ1-1; 7 bases are shared with TRBD1. With V trimmed by 3 bases and J by 5 bases, 9 bases remained unmatched. This CDR3 has 15 amino acids. The germline V gene encodes CDR1 SNHLY and CDR2 FYNNEI. The CDR3 DNA sequence: TGTGCCAGCAGTGAGCGACAGGGCGATTGGACTGAAGCTTTCTTT. Encoded protein: CASSERQGDWTEAFF.

The chain has TRBV6-1 and TRBJ2-3; 10 bases map to TRBD2. Germline CDR1 is MNHNS and CDR2 is SASEGT. The CDR3 is 15 residues long. Trimming at V came to 2 bases and at J to 2 bases, leaving 1 base not matched to a gene. In nucleotides, the CDR3 is TGTGCCAGCAGTGAACTAGCGGGAGACACAGATACGCAGTATTTT. Translation: CASSELAGDTDTQYF.

This chain's CDR3 is CASSYLSGRSREQYF. The CDR3 DNA follows: TGTGCCAGCAGCTACCTTAGCGGGAGGTCTCGGGAGCAGTACTTC. V and J are TRBV16 and TRBJ2-7; 10 bases are a match to TRBD2. This CDR3 region has 15 residues. V shed 5 bases and J 7 bases; nucleotides not matched to a gene: 11. Looked up from germline, CDR1 is KGHSY and CDR2 is FQNENV. Together with reference TRBV16 and TRBJ2-7, the CDR3 gives the full variable domain: GEEVAQTPKHLVRGEGQKAKLYCAPIKGHSYVFWYQQVLKNEFKFLISFQNENVFDETGMPKERFSAKCLPNSPCSLEIQATKLEDSAVYFCASSYLSGRSREQYFGPGTRLTVT.

The V call is TRBV28, the J call TRBJ1-1; the D is unclear. CDR3 length: 13 amino acids. Trimming pared 3 bases from V and 5 bases from J, leaving 10 bases between. The germline V gene has CDR1 MDHEN and CDR2 SYDVKM. CDR3 in amino acids: CASSLMKGTEAFF. In nucleotides, the CDR3 is TGTGCCAGCAGTTTGATGAAGGGAACTGAAGCTTTCTTT.

The J gene is TRBJ1-1, the V gene TRBV29-1; the D gene is possibly TRBD1 (5 bases). This CDR3 has 13 amino acids. Trimming took off 6 bases at V and 4 bases at J, with 15 bases between the two ends. Germline CDR1 and CDR2: SQVTM and ANQGSEA. The CDR3 protein is CSVNSGFGTEAFF. The DNA of the CDR3 is TGCAGCGTGAATTCAGGGTTTGGCACTGAAGCTTTCTTT.

This clone has only one observation. The J gene is TRBJ2-3, the V gene TRBV4-1; tentative D call: TRBD2 (6 bases). Trimming left V 0 bases short and J 2 bases short, with 12 bases between. The CDR3 length is 16 residues. Germline V gene lookup returns CDR1 MGHRA and CDR2 YSYEKL. The CDR3 sequence: CASSQEGDSNTDTQYF. In nucleotides, the CDR3 is TGCGCCAGCAGCCAAGAGGGGGACTCCAACACAGATACGCAGTATTTT.

The V and J genes are TRBV19 and TRBJ2-1, with D maybe TRBD2 (6 bases). CDR3 size: 13 residues. Between the trimmed V and J ends, which lost 2 bases and 8 bases, there was a span of 10 bases. CDR1 and CDR2 from the germline V gene are LNHDA and SQIVND (reference sequence). For the CDR3, the DNA is TGTGCCAGTAGTATACCCATAGCGGATGAGCAGTTCTTC. Amino acids: CASSIPIADEQFF.